The 31 T cell receptor beta chains below come from one sample, sequenced in a study of blood T cell repertoires in COVID-19 (dated by TCRdb to about 2020). Library method: the immunoSEQ multiplex PCR assay. What TCRdb holds here is the immuneACCESS table cut down to in-frame rearrangements. Part of the clones is not present; checked against another copy, under half of the missing clones reflect an unresolved V gene, and the others are unexplained. For this sample there are some 74,000 clones; roughly 90% appear just once. The ten most abundant clones make up over 25% of the sample. Material for sequencing was peripheral blood. The receptors stem from a man aged 50 to 59 with acute or convalescent COVID-19.

This rearrangement joins TRBV3-1 (or the pseudogene TRBV3-2) to TRBJ1-1, with D uncertain. The germline V gene encodes CDR1 LGHDT and CDR2 YNNKEL (reference sequence). Trimming left V 0 bases short and J 3 bases short, with 17 bases between. The CDR3 spans 17 residues. The CDR3: CASSQDTGVRVHTEAFF. CDR3 nucleotides: TGTGCCAGCAGCCAAGATACTGGGGTGAGGGTCCACACTGAAGCTTTCTTT.

The V and J genes are TRBV11-2 and TRBJ2-3; 8 nucleotides line up with TRBD2. The CDR3 has 17 residues. V lost 1 base to trimming and J lost 0 bases; unmatched junction nucleotides: 6. CDR1 is SGHAT, CDR2 FQNNGV, per germline. In DNA form, the CDR3 reads TGTGCCAGCAGCTTAGTGCCAGCGGGGGTGAGCACAGATACGCAGTATTTT. It is translated as CASSLVPAGVSTDTQYF.

The CDR3 nucleotides read TGTGCCAGCACTGGGACAGGCTACAATGAGCAGTTCTTC. It encodes CASTGTGYNEQFF. The V call is TRBV2, the J call TRBJ2-1; 8 nucleotides line up with TRBD1. V trimming: 7 bases; J trimming: 3 bases; junction bases outside the gene matches: 2. The CDR3 loop spans 13 amino acids. The germline CDR1 and CDR2 sequences are SNHLY and FYNNEI.

V gene TRBV7-9 combines with J gene TRBJ1-1; weak D call: TRBD1 (6 bases). Trimming pared 2 bases from V and 11 bases from J, leaving 18 bases between. Germline CDR1 reads SEHNR; CDR2 reads FQNEAQ (reference sequence). The CDR3 is 14 residues long. The CDR3 is CASSLINGDKEAFF. CDR3 sequence (DNA): TGTGCCAGCAGCTTAATCAACGGGGACAAGGAGGCTTTCTTT.

This clone was found once. The chain couples TRBV14 to TRBJ2-5; TRBD1 matches at 7 bases. CDR1 and CDR2 from the germline V gene are SGHDN and FVKESK. The J segment lost 5 bases and the V segment lost 4 bases, leaving 10 bases of the junction unmatched. The CDR3 loop spans 15 amino acids. CDR3 sequence reads: CASSPWTGGLETQYF. The CDR3 DNA is TGTGCCAGCAGCCCATGGACAGGTGGCTTGGAGACCCAGTACTTC.

The chain has TRBV12-2 and TRBJ1-1; the table calls TRBD1, which could not be checked here. TRBV12-2 is termed a pseudogene. The CDR3 covers 17 residues. The CDR3: CASRLGNGQGFNTEAFF. Written as DNA, the CDR3 is TGTGCAAGTCGCTTAGGCAACGGACAGGGTTTCAACACTGAAGCTTTCTTT.

This sequence joins TRBV25-1 and TRBJ2-1; no definite D call. Germline loops: CDR1 MGHDK, CDR2 SYGVNS. The CDR3 consists of 13 residues. The V end was cut by 5 bases, the J end by 3 bases, with 8 bases between. The CDR3 coding sequence is TGTGCCAGCAGTAGAGCGCTCTACAATGAGCAGTTCTTC. This codes for CASSRALYNEQFF.

The chain carries TRBV4-1 and TRBJ1-5, with D uncertain. Germline CDR1 MGHRA, CDR2 YSYEKL. V lost 0 bases and J lost 0, with 9 bases in between. The CDR3 extends over 16 amino acids. In nucleotides, the CDR3 is TGCGCCAGCAGCCAAGAGGCAGGCTATAGCAATCAGCCCCAGCATTTT. Protein sequence: CASSQEAGYSNQPQHF.

The V call is TRBV18, the J call TRBJ2-5; TRBD1 matches at 7 bases. There are 13 residues in the CDR3. Germline V gene sequence: CDR1 KGHSH, CDR2 LQKENI. J was trimmed by 0 bases and V by 5 bases; bases with no gene match: 0. CDR3 residues: CASSGTDQETQYF. CDR3 DNA: TGTGCCAGCTCAGGGACAGACCAAGAGACCCAGTACTTC.

The chain couples TRBV7-8 to TRBJ1-1; no clear D gene. Germline V lookup: CDR1 SGHVS, CDR2 FQNEAQ. V was clipped by 7 bases and J by 4 bases, with 16 bases between them. This CDR3 has 14 residues. CDR3 amino acids: CASKVGSDLTEAFF. CDR3 sequence (DNA): TGTGCCAGCAAGGTGGGCAGTGATCTCACTGAAGCTTTCTTT.

The chain uses TRBV3-1 (or the pseudogene TRBV3-2) and TRBJ2-7, with 7 bases matching TRBD1. Germline V CDR1 and CDR2: LGHDT, YNNKEL (reference sequence). V shed 5 bases, J shed 2 bases, and the junction held 3 bases outside the gene matches. The CDR3 runs 13 residues. CDR3 sequence: CASSGQGAYEQYF. Written as DNA, the CDR3 is TGTGCCAGCAGCGGGCAGGGGGCCTACGAGCAGTACTTC.

The rearrangement joins TRBV7-3 to TRBJ2-1; unclear D gene. Germline V gene lookup returns CDR1 SGHTA and CDR2 FQGTGA. CDR3 length: 15 amino acids. The V end lost 1 base, the J end lost 0 bases, and 7 bases lay between the germline ends. The CDR3: CASSLRSSSYNEQFF. The CDR3 region has the DNA TGTGCCAGCAGCTTAAGGAGTAGCTCCTACAATGAGCAGTTCTTC.

The chain uses TRBV7-2 and TRBJ2-7; no definite D call. V was pared by 5 bases and J by 0 bases, with 5 bases between. The CDR3 totals 12 residues. In germline, CDR1 is SGHTA, CDR2 FQGNSA. CDR3 coding DNA: TGTGCCAGCAGCCTCCCCTCCTACGAGCAGTACTTC. Residues: CASSLPSYEQYF.

This chain uses TRBV7-9 with TRBJ2-7, with D uncertain. Germline CDR1 reads SEHNR; CDR2 reads FQNEAQ (reference sequence). Trimming removed 0 bases at V and 3 bases at J, with 9 bases between. This CDR3 contains 14 residues. CDR3 bases: TGTGCCAGCAGCTTAGCAGGAGCACTCTACGAGCAGTACTTC. Translation: CASSLAGALYEQYF. Using reference TRBV7-9 and TRBJ2-7 for the parts outside the CDR3, the full variable domain is DTGVSQNPRHKITKRGQNVTFRCDPISEHNRLYWYRQTLGQGPEFLTYFQNEAQLEKSRLLSDRFSAERPKGSFSTLEIQRTEQGDSAMYLCASSLAGALYEQYFGPGTRLTVT.

The genes are TRBV6-5 and TRBJ2-7, with D possibly matching TRBD1 (6 bases). Germline assignment: CDR1 MNHEY and CDR2 SVGAGI. The CDR3 is made up of 14 amino acids. Trimming removed 2 bases from V and 6 bases from J, with 14 bases in between. Here the CDR3 reads CASSYNRVGLEQYF. The DNA of the CDR3 is TGTGCCAGCAGTTACAACAGGGTGGGCCTCGAGCAGTACTTC.

This chain links TRBV5-1 with TRBJ2-7, with TRBD2 identical over 8 bases. CDR3 length equals 15 residues. Germline V CDR1 and CDR2: SGHRS, YFSETQ. Trimming cost V 1 base and J 2 bases; bases outside gene matches: 5. The CDR3 DNA follows: TGCGCCAGCAGCTTGCTGCGGGGGGCACCCTACGAGCAGTACTTC. As protein: CASSLLRGAPYEQYF.

The chain carries TRBV12-3 or TRBV12-4 and TRBJ2-4, with 7 nucleotides matching TRBD2. The CDR3 is 12 amino acids. With V trimmed by 5 bases and J by 7 bases, 2 bases remained unmatched. CDR3 bases: TGTGCCAGCAGTATACTAGCGAACATTCAGTACTTC. This codes for CASSILANIQYF.

Remarks on this clone: This sample includes further DNA sequences coding for the same CDR3. The chain carries TRBV5-1 and TRBJ1-2; D not resolved. V was clipped by 2 bases and J by 0 bases, with 5 bases between them. The CDR3 is made up of 13 amino acids. From germline, CDR1 is SGHRS and CDR2 YFSETQ. This CDR3 reads CASSFSSNYGYTF. The CDR3 DNA reads as TGCGCCAGCAGCTTTTCCTCTAACTATGGCTACACCTTC.

The chain employs TRBV5-5 and TRBJ2-2; the match to TRBD1 covers 7 bases. Germline V CDR1 and CDR2: SGHKS, YYEKEE (reference sequence). Germline trimming cut 4 bases from V and 0 bases from J; bases unmatched to any gene: 3. This CDR3 has 15 residues. The CDR3 reads CASSPGQANTGELFF. In nucleotides, the CDR3 is TGTGCCAGCAGCCCCGGACAGGCGAACACCGGGGAGCTGTTTTTT.

The count of this clone is one. The rearrangement joins TRBV5-1 to TRBJ2-3; 7 bases agree with TRBD2. CDR1 is SGHRS and CDR2 is YFSETQ in the germline V gene. This CDR3 contains 14 residues. V trimming: 2 bases; J trimming: 4 bases; junction bases outside the gene matches: 4. The CDR3: CASSLSSGPDTQYF. Written as DNA, the CDR3 is TGCGCCAGCAGCTTATCTAGCGGCCCAGATACGCAGTATTTT.

Comments on this clone: The same CDR3 is also encoded by other DNA sequences in this sample. The rearrangement links TRBV6-6 to TRBJ2-7; 10 bases fit TRBD1. The J segment lost 3 bases and the V segment lost 5 bases, leaving 4 bases of the junction unmatched. Germline CDR1 and CDR2: MNHNY and SVGAGI (reference sequence). The CDR3 consists of 14 residues. The CDR3 bases are TGTGCCAGCAGTCCTGGACAGGGGGGCTACGAGCAGTACTTC. It yields the protein CASSPGQGGYEQYF.

CDR3 amino acids: CASSPPQGAADTQYF. The CDR3 DNA follows: TGTGCCAGCTCACCACCGCAGGGGGCGGCAGATACGCAGTATTTT. The rearrangement links TRBV18 to TRBJ2-3, with 8 nucleotides matching TRBD1. Germline values: CDR1 KGHSH, CDR2 LQKENI. The CDR3 is 15 amino acids. The J segment lost 4 bases and the V segment lost 0 bases, leaving 3 bases of the junction unmatched.

This rearrangement joins TRBV12-3 or TRBV12-4 to TRBJ1-1; D perhaps matches TRBD1 (6 bases). V was pared by 3 bases and J by 11 bases, with 10 bases between. The CDR3 has 11 amino acids. In DNA, the CDR3 is TGTGCCAGCAGTTTTCGGGGGGCCGCTTTCTTT. Protein: CASSFRGAAFF.

The V and J genes are TRBV27 and TRBJ1-5; 8 bases are a match to TRBD1. V was pared by 5 bases and J by 4 bases, with 4 bases of the junction left unmatched. Looked up from germline, CDR1 is MNHEY and CDR2 is SMNVEV (reference sequence). This CDR3 has 14 residues. The CDR3 nucleotides read TGTGCCAGCAGTCTACAGGGGGGTAATCAGCCCCAGCATTTT. Amino acid sequence: CASSLQGGNQPQHF.

The V call is TRBV18, the J call TRBJ2-1; D is undetermined. Germline V CDR1 and CDR2: KGHSH, LQKENI. V was shortened by 2 bases and J by 5 bases, with 7 bases between the two germline ends. This CDR3 comprises 13 residues. CDR3 bases: TGTGCCAGCTCACCAGGCCGGGACAATGAGCAGTTCTTC. Translation gives CASSPGRDNEQFF. Variable domain in full (rest from reference TRBV18 and TRBJ2-1): NAGVMQNPRHLVRRRGQEARLRCSPMKGHSHVYWYRQLPEEGLKFMVYLQKENIIDESGMPKERFSAEFPKEGPSILRIQQVVRGDSAAYFCASSPGRDNEQFFGPGTRLTVL.

The gene calls are TRBV18 and TRBJ1-1, with 7 positions matching TRBD1. The CDR3 covers 14 residues. The V and J ends lost 4 bases and 3 bases, in that order; junction bases with no gene match: 5. Germline assignment: CDR1 KGHSH and CDR2 LQKENI. The CDR3 DNA reads as TGTGCCAGCTCACAGGGGGCTTACGACACTGAAGCTTTCTTT. Its translation: CASSQGAYDTEAFF.

The rearrangement uses TRBV10-3 and TRBJ2-7, with D hard to call. Germline assignment: CDR1 ENHRY and CDR2 SYGVKD. This CDR3 has 12 residues. Trimming left V 1 base short and J 3 bases short, with 4 bases between. CDR3 DNA sequence: TGTGCCATCAGTGAGTTAAACTACGAGCAGTACTTC. Its protein product is CAISELNYEQYF.

The chain recombines TRBV5-1 with TRBJ2-1, with 14 bases that match TRBD2. Germline CDR1 SGHRS, CDR2 YFSETQ. The CDR3 contains 15 residues. V gave up 5 bases and J gave up 9 bases; unmatched junction bases: 7. The CDR3 protein is CASSYGTSGGGEQFF. The CDR3 nucleotides read TGCGCCAGCAGTTACGGGACTAGCGGGGGAGGTGAGCAGTTCTTC.

V and J are TRBV24-1 and TRBJ2-3, with a tentative D call TRBD1 (6 bases). Germline CDR1 and CDR2: KGHDR and SFDVKD. The length of the CDR3 is 13 residues. V lost 5 bases and J lost 6, with 11 bases in between. DNA for the CDR3: TGTGCCACCAGTGTGAGGGGGTACGATACGCAGTATTTT. Translation gives CATSVRGYDTQYF.

This chain links TRBV29-1 with TRBJ1-3, with D hard to call. V lost 2 bases and J lost 4, with 9 bases in between. Germline V lookup: CDR1 SQVTM, CDR2 ANQGSEA. This CDR3 has 13 residues. The CDR3 protein is CSVEKNTGNTIYF. DNA of the CDR3: TGCAGCGTTGAAAAAAACACCGGAAACACCATATATTTT.

The chain is built from TRBV6-5 and TRBJ2-3, with D possibly being TRBD2 (5 bases). Germline loops: CDR1 MNHEY, CDR2 SVGAGI. V was cut by 5 bases and J by 0 bases, with 12 bases left in between. This CDR3 spans 15 amino acids. CDR3 coding DNA: TGTGCCAGCAGTACCCCTAGCAGTAGCACAGATACGCAGTATTTT. This gives the protein CASSTPSSSTDTQYF.